This is a list of T cell receptor beta chains from one sample in a study of T cell responses to AZD1222 COVID-19 vaccine. Measured with immunoSEQ multiplex PCR; TCRdb has only the in-frame clones, and not every one. The profile shows approximately 94,000 clones, around nine tenths of them singletons. Sequencing used peripheral blood, obtained on day 0 of AZD1222 vaccination. The receptors here all came from an adult in good health. Each CDR3 is given with its conserved first and last residue. Each record gives: V gene, CDR3 protein.

TRBV7-8	CASSLGTSNTGELFF
TRBV7-2	CASSTSTDTQYF
TRBV19	CASSRTGGPNTEAFF
TRBV5-1	CASSSRPPYEQYF
TRBV3-1/TRBV3-2	CASSPFMTGEGEKLFF
TRBV6-2/TRBV6-3	CASSSLIAGDHTDTQYF
TRBV3-1/TRBV3-2	CASSLQGAGNTIYF
TRBV11-2	CASSSPNLNTEAFF
TRBV27	CASSWTSGNADTQYF
TRBV27	CASSLVRGRSYGYTF
TRBV2	CASSEKGAGKNIQYF
TRBV6-1	CASSGFGTGGDQPQHF
TRBV3-1/TRBV3-2	CASSRRAGRTDTQYF
TRBV5-1	CASSLAGLSNQPQHF
TRBV7-9	CASSKVPGLVPSEQFF
TRBV27	CASSRSEGEQFF
TRBV7-9	CASRHINEKLFF
TRBV20-1	CSASPPDQPQHF
TRBV7-3	CASSSSGGLTEAFF
TRBV3-1/TRBV3-2	CASRTGGTGDGNTIYF
TRBV9	CASSVALNRADTEAFF
TRBV20-1	CSASQGTGNSPLHF
TRBV5-5	CASSSVYSGGIYF
TRBV6-5	CASSQVGGEREQYF
TRBV7-2	CASSPSTGNYGYTF
TRBV29-1	CSAGQGGETQYF
TRBV6-2/TRBV6-3	CASSGSASSDTQYF
TRBV10-3	CATKSSGGDQETQYF
TRBV19	CASSPTTGLTTF
TRBV5-1	CASSLGASGTAGGNEQFF
TRBV7-4	CASSRSTKRRTSSYEQYF
TRBV11-3	CASSLGFNTEAFF
TRBV27	CASSFGSDRGYEQYF
TRBV11-1	CASSHEGVKNIQYF
TRBV5-1	CASSPSGEFGETQYF
TRBV18	CASSPRQGVNSPLHF
TRBV5-1	CASSRQLGPNEKLFF
TRBV10-3	CAISESGGTSGRTYNEQFF
TRBV19	CASSVGTGDSRAFF
TRBV11-3	CASSLVPLYEQYF
TRBV19	CASSSQGPQETQYF
TRBV5-5	CASEVRETQYF
TRBV4-2	CASSQGVRGAYEQYF
TRBV7-3	CASSLHRDQETQYF
TRBV4-1	CASSHPLATENSPLHF
TRBV9	CASSPGRSHSYEQYF
TRBV20-1	CSASKGTGVVSNQPQHF
TRBV19	CASSPPLQPQHF
TRBV5-1	CASSPPPDRAAEAFF
TRBV15	CATSLPTGGSNQPQHF
TRBV12-3/TRBV12-4	CASSLAEKLFF
TRBV11-2	CASSTGNPGNTIYF
TRBV5-4	CASSVRDREETQYF
TRBV2	CASSGLSETQYF
TRBV19	CASSPSGPTTGTQYF